This T cell receptor beta chain was documented in a study of blood T cell repertoires in COVID-19. The table came from immunoSEQ multiplex PCR; TCRdb's copy has only in-frame clones and leaves some out. The sample includes around 77,000 clones, roughly 90% of them seen just once. Germline CDR1 reads SGHVS; CDR2 reads FNYEAQ. Trimming at V came to 1 base and at J to 1 base, leaving 4 bases not matched to a gene. The CDR3 is 16 residues long. Sequenced sample: peripheral blood. The chain joins TRBV7-6 to TRBJ2-3; 8 nucleotides line up with TRBD2. The sequence was obtained from a woman at least 80 years old with active or convalescent COVID-19. The CDR3 loop is CASSLVPRGGTDTQYF. The CDR3 bases are TGTGCCAGCAGCTTAGTACCGCGGGGGGGCACAGATACGCAGTATTTT.